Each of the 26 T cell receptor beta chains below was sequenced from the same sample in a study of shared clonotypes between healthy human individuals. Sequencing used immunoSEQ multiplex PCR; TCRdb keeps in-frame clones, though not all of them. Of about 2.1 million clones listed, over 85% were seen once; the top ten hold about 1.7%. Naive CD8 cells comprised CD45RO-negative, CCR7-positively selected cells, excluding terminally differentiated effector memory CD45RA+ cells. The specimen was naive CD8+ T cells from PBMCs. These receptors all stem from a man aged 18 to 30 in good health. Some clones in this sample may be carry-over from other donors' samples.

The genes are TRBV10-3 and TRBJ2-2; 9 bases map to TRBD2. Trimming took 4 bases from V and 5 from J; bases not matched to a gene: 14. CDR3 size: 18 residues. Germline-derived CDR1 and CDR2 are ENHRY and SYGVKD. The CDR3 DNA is TGTGCCATCAGTGGTGGGGTGGTAGCGGGAGTAAGGACCGGGGAGCTGTTTTTT. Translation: CAISGGVVAGVRTGELFF.

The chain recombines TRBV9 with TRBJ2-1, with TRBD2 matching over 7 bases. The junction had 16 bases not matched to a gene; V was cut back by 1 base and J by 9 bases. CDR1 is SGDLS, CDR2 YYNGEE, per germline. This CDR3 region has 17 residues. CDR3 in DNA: TGTGCCAGCAGCGTACCCCAGCTCGGGAGGCCCATCGGTGAGCAGTTCTTC. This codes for CASSVPQLGRPIGEQFF.

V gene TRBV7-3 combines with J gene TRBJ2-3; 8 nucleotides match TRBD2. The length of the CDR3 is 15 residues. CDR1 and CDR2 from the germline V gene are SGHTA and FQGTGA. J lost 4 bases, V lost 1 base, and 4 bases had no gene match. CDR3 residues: CASSLMAGGADTQYF. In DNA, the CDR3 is TGTGCCAGCAGCTTAATGGCGGGAGGAGCAGATACGCAGTATTTT.

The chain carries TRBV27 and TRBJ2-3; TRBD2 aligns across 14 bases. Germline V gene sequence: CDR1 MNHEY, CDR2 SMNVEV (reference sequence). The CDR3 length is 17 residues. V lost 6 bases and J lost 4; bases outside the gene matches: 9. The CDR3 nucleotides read TGTGCCAGCAGCACACCGGGACTAGCGGGAGTCGCAGATACGCAGTATTTT. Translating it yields CASSTPGLAGVADTQYF.

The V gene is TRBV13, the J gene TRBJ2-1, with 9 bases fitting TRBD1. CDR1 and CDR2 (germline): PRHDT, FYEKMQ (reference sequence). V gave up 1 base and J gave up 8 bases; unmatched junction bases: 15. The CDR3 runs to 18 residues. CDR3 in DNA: TGTGCCAGCAGCTTAGTCGGGGACAGGGTAGGATGGGGATATGAGCAGTTCTTC. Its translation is CASSLVGDRVGWGYEQFF. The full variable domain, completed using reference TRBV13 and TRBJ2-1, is AAGVIQSPRHLIKEKRETATLKCYPIPRHDTVYWYQQGPGQDPQFLISFYEKMQSDKGSIPDRFSAQQFSDYHSELNMSSLELGDSALYFCASSLVGDRVGWGYEQFFGPGTRLTVL.

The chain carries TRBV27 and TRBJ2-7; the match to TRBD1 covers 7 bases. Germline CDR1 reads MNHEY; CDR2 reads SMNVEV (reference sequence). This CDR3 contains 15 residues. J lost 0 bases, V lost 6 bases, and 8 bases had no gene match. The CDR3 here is CASREPGQRSYEQYF. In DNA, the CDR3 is TGTGCCAGCAGGGAACCGGGACAGCGCTCCTACGAGCAGTACTTC.

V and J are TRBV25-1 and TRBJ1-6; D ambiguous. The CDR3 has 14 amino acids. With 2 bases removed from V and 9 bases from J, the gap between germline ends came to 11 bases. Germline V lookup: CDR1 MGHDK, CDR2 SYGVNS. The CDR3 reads CASSEGIGRSPLHF. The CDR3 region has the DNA TGTGCCAGCAGTGAAGGTATAGGACGTTCACCCCTCCACTTT. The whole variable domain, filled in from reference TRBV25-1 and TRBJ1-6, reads EADIYQTPRYLVIGTGKKITLECSQTMGHDKMYWYQQDPGMELHLIHYSYGVNSTEKGDLSSESTVSRIRTEHFPLTLESARPSHTSQYLCASSEGIGRSPLHFGNGTRLTVT.

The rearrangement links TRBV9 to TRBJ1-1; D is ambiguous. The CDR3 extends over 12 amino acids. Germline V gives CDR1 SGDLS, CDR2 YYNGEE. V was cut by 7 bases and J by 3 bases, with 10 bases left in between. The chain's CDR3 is CASGLSDTEAFF. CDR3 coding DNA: TGTGCCAGCGGGTTGAGTGACACTGAAGCTTTCTTT.

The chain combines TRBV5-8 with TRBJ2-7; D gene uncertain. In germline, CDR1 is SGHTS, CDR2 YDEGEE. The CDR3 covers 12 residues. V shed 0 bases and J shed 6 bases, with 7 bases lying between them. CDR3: CASSLASPEQYF. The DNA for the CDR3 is TGTGCCAGCAGCTTGGCCTCACCCGAGCAGTACTTC.

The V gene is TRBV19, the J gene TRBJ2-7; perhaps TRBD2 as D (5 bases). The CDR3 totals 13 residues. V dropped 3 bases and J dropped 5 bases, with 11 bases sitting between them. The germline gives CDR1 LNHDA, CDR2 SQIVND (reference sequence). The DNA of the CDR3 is TGTGCCAGTAGTATCGATGCGGAGGACGAGCAGTACTTC. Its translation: CASSIDAEDEQYF.

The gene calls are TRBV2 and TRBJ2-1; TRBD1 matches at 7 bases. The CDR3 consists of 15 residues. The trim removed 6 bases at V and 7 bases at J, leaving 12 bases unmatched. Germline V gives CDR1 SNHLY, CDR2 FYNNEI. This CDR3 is CASRGYGTGVNEQFF. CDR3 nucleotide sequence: TGTGCCAGCAGGGGCTATGGTACAGGGGTAAATGAGCAGTTCTTC.

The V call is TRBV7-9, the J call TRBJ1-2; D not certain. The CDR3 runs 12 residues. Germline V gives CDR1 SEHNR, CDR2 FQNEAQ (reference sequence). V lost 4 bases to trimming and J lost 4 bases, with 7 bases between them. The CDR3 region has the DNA TGTGCCAGCAGCTCATGGACCTATGGCTACACCTTC. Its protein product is CASSSWTYGYTF.

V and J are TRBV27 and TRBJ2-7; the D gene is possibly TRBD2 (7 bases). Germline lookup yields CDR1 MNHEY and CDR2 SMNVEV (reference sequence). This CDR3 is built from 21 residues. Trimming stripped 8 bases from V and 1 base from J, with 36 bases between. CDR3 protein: CASAPVTGGSSVRGPSYEQYF. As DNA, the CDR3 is TGTGCCAGCGCGCCTGTAACGGGGGGAAGCAGCGTCAGGGGACCTTCCTACGAGCAGTACTTC.

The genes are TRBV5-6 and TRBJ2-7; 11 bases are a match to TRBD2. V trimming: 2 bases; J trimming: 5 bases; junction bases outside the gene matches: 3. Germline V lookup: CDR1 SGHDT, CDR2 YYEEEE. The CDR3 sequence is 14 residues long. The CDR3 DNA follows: TGTGCCAGCAGCTTCTCTAGCGGGAGGAACGAGCAGTACTTC. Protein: CASSFSSGRNEQYF.

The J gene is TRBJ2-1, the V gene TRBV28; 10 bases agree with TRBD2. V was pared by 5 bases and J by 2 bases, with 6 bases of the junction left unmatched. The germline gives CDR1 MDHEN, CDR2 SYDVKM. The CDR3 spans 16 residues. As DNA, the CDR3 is TGTGCCAGCAGTGTTTTAGCGGGAGGCGCCTACAATGAGCAGTTCTTC. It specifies CASSVLAGGAYNEQFF.

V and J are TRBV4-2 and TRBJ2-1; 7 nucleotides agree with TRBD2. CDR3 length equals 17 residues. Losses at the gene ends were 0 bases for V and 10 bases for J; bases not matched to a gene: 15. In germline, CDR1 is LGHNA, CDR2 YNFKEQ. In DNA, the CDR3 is TGTGCCAGCAGCCAAGAGAGCCGGCTAGCGGACACAATGGAGCAGTTCTTC. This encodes CASSQESRLADTMEQFF.

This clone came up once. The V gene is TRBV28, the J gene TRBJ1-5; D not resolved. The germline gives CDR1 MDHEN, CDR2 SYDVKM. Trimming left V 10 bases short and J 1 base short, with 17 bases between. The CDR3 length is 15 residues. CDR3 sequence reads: CATERRSESNQPQHF. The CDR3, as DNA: TGTGCCACCGAGAGAAGGAGTGAGAGCAATCAGCCCCAGCATTTT. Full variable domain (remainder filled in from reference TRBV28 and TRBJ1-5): DVKVTQSSRYLVKRTGEKVFLECVQDMDHENMFWYRQDPGLGLRLIYFSYDVKMKEKGDIPEGYSVSREKKERFSLILESASTNQTSMYLCATERRSESNQPQHFGDGTRLSIL.

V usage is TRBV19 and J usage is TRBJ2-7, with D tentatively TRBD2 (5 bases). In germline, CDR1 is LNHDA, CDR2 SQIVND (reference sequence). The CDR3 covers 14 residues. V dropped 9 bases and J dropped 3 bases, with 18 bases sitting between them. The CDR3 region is CASGTSSDLYEQYF. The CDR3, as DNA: TGTGCCAGCGGTACTAGTTCAGATCTCTACGAGCAGTACTTC.

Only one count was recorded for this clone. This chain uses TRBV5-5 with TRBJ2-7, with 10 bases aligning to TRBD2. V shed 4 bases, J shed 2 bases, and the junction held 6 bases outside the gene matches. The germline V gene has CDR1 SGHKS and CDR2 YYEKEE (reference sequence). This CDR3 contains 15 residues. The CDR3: CASSSTSGTPYEQYF. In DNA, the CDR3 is TGTGCCAGCAGCAGTACTAGCGGGACTCCCTACGAGCAGTACTTC.

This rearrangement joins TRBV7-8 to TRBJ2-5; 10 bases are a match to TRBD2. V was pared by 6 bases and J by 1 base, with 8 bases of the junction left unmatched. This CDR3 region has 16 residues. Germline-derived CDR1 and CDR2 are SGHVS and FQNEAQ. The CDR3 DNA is TGTGCCAGCAGACTGGGACTAGCGACATCCCAAGAGACCCAGTACTTC. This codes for CASRLGLATSQETQYF.

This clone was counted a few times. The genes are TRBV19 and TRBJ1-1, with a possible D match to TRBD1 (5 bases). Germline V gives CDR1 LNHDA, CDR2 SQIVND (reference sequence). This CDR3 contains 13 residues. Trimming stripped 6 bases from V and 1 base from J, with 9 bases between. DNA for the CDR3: TGTGCCAGTAGGGATACAGGGAACACTGAAGCTTTCTTT. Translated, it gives CASRDTGNTEAFF.

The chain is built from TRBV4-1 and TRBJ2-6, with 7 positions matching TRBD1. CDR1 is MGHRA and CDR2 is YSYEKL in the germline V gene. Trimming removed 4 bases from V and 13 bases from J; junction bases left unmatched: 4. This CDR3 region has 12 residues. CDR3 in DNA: TGCGCCAGCAGCCCGGACAGGTTAGTCCTGACTTTC. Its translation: CASSPDRLVLTF.

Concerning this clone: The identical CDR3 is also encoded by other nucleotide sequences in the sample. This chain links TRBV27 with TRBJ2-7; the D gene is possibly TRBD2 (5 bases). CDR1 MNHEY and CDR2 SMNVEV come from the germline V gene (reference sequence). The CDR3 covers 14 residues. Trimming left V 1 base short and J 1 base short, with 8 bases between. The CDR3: CASSLFSGSYEQYF. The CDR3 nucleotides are TGTGCCAGCAGTTTATTTTCGGGGTCCTACGAGCAGTACTTC.

The CDR3 region is CASSLLTRGSYNEQFF. CDR3 coding DNA: TGCGCCAGCAGCTTACTGACCCGGGGCTCCTACAATGAGCAGTTCTTC. This rearrangement joins TRBV5-1 to TRBJ2-1, with D tentatively TRBD2 (5 bases). Trimming stripped 2 bases from V and 0 bases from J, with 12 bases between. In germline, CDR1 is SGHRS, CDR2 YFSETQ. The CDR3 sequence is 16 residues long.

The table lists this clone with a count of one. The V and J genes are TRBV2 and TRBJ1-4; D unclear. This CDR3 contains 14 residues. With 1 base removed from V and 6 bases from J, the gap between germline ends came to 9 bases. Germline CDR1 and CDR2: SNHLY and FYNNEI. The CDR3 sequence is CASSEGTRYEKLFF. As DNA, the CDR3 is TGTGCCAGCAGTGAAGGTACTAGATATGAAAAACTGTTTTTT.

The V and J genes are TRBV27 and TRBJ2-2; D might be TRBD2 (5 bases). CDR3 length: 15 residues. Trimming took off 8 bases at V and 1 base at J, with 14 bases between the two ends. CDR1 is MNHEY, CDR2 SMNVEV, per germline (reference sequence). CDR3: CASGLGPVNTGELFF. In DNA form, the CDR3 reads TGTGCCAGCGGACTTGGCCCCGTGAACACCGGGGAGCTGTTTTTT.